Listed below are T cell receptor beta chains from one sample, sequenced in a study of pediatric ulcerative colitis. Method: immunoSEQ multiplex PCR; TCRdb's copy keeps in-frame clones and lacks some. The data show 40,000 to 60,000 clones, around 76% seen once. Sequencing was performed on gut tissue. These TCRs come from a girl aged 10 to 17 with moderate ulcerative colitis. Each CDR3 is given with its conserved first and last residue. D genes are given only for firm matches. Clone size is stated in some rows and not others, as once, few, many or a class when expanded.

D gene: NA; V gene: TRBV10-3; clone size: NA; J gene: TRBJ1-4; CDR3 DNA: TGTGCCATCAGTGAGGGGAGTGAAAAACTGTTTTTT; CDR3 protein: CAISEGSEKLFF
D gene: NA; V gene: TRBV5-1; clone size: NA; J gene: TRBJ2-7; CDR3 DNA: TGCGCCAGCAGGAGGGAGCCTGCCTACGAGCAGTACTTC; CDR3 protein: CASRREPAYEQYF
D gene: NA; V gene: TRBV7-9; clone size: NA; J gene: TRBJ2-2; CDR3 DNA: TGTGCCAGCAGGTTAAACCCGGGAAGAGGGGCCGGGGAGCTGTTTTTT; CDR3 protein: CASRLNPGRGAGELFF
D gene: NA; V gene: TRBV4-2; clone size: few; J gene: TRBJ1-6; CDR3 DNA: TGTGCCAGCAGCCAAGGGGACGGTGGGAATTCACCCCTCCACTTT; CDR3 protein: CASSQGDGGNSPLHF
D gene: TRBD2; V gene: TRBV7-3; clone size: NA; J gene: TRBJ2-1; CDR3 DNA: TGTGCCAGCAGCACCTCTAGCGGGGGGCGTCATGAGCAGTTCTTC; CDR3 protein: CASSTSSGGRHEQFF
D gene: NA; V gene: TRBV5-1; clone size: NA; J gene: TRBJ2-5; CDR3 DNA: TGCGCCAGCAGCTTGCGTAGCGGCGAAGAGACCCAGTACTTC; CDR3 protein: CASSLRSGEETQYF
D gene: TRBD1; V gene: TRBV5-6; clone size: NA; J gene: TRBJ2-2; CDR3 DNA: TGTGCCAGCAGCTTGGAGGGGGCCCGGGAGCTGTTTTTT; CDR3 protein: CASSLEGARELFF
D gene: TRBD1; V gene: TRBV4-2; clone size: NA; J gene: TRBJ2-2; CDR3 DNA: TGTGCCAGCAGCCATACAGGGGGTTCGAACGGGGAGCTGTTTTTT; CDR3 protein: CASSHTGGSNGELFF
D gene: TRBD2; V gene: TRBV10-3; clone size: NA; J gene: TRBJ2-1; CDR3 DNA: TGTGCCATCAGTTCGTCTAGCGGAAACAATGAGCAGTTCTTC; CDR3 protein: CAISSSSGNNEQFF
D gene: TRBD1; V gene: TRBV10-3; clone size: NA; J gene: TRBJ2-6; CDR3 DNA: TGTGCCATCAGTGTAGACAGGGATGGGGCCAACGTCCTGACTTTC; CDR3 protein: CAISVDRDGANVLTF
D gene: TRBD2; V gene: TRBV5-1; clone size: few; J gene: TRBJ2-5; CDR3 DNA: TGCGCCAGCGGCGGGGGGACCCAAGAGACCCAGTACTTC; CDR3 protein: CASGGGTQETQYF
D gene: NA; V gene: TRBV6-1; clone size: NA; J gene: TRBJ1-1; CDR3 DNA: TGTGCCAGTGAGCGGTGGGGAGACACTGAAGCTTTCTTT; CDR3 protein: CASERWGDTEAFF
D gene: NA; V gene: TRBV7-9; clone size: NA; J gene: TRBJ1-1; CDR3 DNA: TGTGCCAGCAGTGACGGTACGAACACTGAAGCTTTCTTT; CDR3 protein: CASSDGTNTEAFF
D gene: TRBD1; V gene: TRBV29-1; clone size: once; J gene: TRBJ1-1; CDR3 DNA: TGCAGCGTGGATAGACAGGGCAACACTGAAGCTTTCTTT; CDR3 protein: CSVDRQGNTEAFF
D gene: NA; V gene: TRBV27; clone size: few; J gene: TRBJ2-7; CDR3 DNA: TGTGCCAGCAGTTCGGGATCCTACGAGCAGTACTTC; CDR3 protein: CASSSGSYEQYF
D gene: TRBD1; V gene: TRBV6-5; clone size: NA; J gene: TRBJ1-2; CDR3 DNA: TGTGCCAGCAGATCCGGGACAGTATGGGGCTACACCTTC; CDR3 protein: CASRSGTVWGYTF